This T cell receptor beta chain was observed in a study of cytomegalovirus exposure and HLA in healthy donors. This CDR3 is built from 15 residues. V was clipped by 4 bases and J by 7 bases, with 17 bases between them. Germline CDR1 reads LGHNA; CDR2 reads YSLEER. Whole-study findings and limits: A later analysis, which compared TCR beta chains of equal frequency, found the HLA-associated ones more clonally expanded. Later on, analysis showed that most CMV-associated TCR beta chains appeared to be HLA-restricted. An analysis done earlier found most TCR beta V segments productive about 90% or about 30% of the time.

Comment on this clone: Its cognate antigen is unknown.

PCR amplification relied on 60 Vbeta primers (plus 13 Jbeta primers). The assay was immunoSEQ multiplex PCR, and TCRdb's table has in-frame clones only and misses some. The sample consists of some 130,000 clones, around 81% of them appearing once. The sequence was obtained from a woman aged 50 to 60 in good health and CMV-seronegative. The chain employs TRBV4-3 and TRBJ2-1; D may be TRBD1 (6 bases). The sequenced material came from PBMCs. The CDR3 protein is CASSPPLGAGNEQFF. The CDR3 bases are TGCGCCAGCAGCCCCCCATTGGGGGCTGGGAATGAGCAGTTCTTC.